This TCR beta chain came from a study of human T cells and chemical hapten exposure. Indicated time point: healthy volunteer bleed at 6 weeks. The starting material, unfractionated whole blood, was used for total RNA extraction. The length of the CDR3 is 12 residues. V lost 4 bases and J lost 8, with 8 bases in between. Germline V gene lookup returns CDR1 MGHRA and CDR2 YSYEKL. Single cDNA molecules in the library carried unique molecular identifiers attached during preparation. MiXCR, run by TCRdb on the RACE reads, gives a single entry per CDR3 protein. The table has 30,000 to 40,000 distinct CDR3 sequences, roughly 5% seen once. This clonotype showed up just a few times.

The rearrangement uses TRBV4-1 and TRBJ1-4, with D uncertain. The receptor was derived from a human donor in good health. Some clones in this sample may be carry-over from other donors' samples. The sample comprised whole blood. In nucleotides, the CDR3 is TGCGCCAGCAGCCCATTAACGGAAAAACTGTTTTTT. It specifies CASSPLTEKLFF.